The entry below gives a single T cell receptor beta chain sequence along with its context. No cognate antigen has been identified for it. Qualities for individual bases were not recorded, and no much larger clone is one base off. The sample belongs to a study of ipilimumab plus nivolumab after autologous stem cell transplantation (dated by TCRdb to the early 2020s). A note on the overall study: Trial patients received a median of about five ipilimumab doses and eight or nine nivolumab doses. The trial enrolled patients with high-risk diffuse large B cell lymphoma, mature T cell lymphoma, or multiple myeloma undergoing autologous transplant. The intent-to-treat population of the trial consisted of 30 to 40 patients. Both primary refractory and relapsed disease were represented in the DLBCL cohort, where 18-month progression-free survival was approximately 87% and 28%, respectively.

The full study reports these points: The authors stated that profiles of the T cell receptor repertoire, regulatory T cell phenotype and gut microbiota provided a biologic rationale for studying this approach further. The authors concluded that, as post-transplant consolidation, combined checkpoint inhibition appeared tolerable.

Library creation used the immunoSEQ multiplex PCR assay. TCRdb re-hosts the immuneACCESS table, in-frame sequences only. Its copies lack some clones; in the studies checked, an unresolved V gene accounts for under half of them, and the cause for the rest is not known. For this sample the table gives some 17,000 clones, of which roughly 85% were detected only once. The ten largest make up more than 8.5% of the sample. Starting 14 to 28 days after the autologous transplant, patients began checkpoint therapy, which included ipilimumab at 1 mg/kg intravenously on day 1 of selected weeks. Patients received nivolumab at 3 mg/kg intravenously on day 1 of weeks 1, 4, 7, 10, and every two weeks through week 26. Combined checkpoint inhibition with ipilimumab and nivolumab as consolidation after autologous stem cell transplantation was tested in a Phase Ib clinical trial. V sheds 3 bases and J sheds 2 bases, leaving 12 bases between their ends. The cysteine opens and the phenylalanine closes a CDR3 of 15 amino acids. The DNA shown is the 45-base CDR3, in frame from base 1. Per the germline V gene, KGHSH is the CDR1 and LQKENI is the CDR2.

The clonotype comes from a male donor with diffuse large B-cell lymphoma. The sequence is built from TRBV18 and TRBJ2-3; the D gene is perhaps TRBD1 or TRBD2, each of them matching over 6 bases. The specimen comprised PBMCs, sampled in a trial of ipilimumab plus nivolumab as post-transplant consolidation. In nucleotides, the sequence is TGTGCCAGCTCACCTTACGGGGGCGCCACAGATACGCAGTATTTT. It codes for CASSPYGGATDTQYF.